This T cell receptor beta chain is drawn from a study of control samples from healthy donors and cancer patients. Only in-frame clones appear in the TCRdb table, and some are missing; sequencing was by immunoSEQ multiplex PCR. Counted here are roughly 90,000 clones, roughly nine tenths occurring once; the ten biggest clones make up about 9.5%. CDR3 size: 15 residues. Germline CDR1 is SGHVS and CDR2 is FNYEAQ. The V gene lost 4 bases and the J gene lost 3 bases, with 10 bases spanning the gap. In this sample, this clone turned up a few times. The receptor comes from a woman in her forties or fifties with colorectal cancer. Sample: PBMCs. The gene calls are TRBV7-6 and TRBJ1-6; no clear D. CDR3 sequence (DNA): TGTGCCAGCAGCTCCCTGGCGGACTATAATTCACCCCTCCACTTT. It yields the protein CASSSLADYNSPLHF.